A selection of T cell receptor beta chains follows, all from one sample in a study of CD8 T cells in Susac syndrome. TCRdb passed the immunoSEQ multiplex PCR reads through MiXCR, listing each CDR3 protein once. Seen here are approximately 170,000 distinct CDR3 sequences, 90% to 95% observed once, and the top ten hold 0.13%. The sample consisted of CD4+ T cells from PBMCs. These receptor sequences come from a human donor in good health. The CDR3 runs from the conserved cysteine through the conserved F or W. The D gene is left open where the match is weak. The size of a clone is reported for some rows only, either as once, few or many, or as a class for expanded clones.

TRBV7-3	TRBJ2-4	TRBD2	.	CASSSGGGGIQYF	TGTGCCAGCAGTTCCGGGGGGGGCGGCATTCAGTACTTC
TRBV9	TRBJ2-2	.	.	CASSVGVTNTGELFF	TGTGCCAGCAGCGTAGGCGTTACGAACACCGGGGAGCTGTTTTTT
TRBV12-3/TRBV12-4	TRBJ2-7	.	.	CASSFGRYEQYF	TGTGCCAGCAGTTTTGGGCGCTACGAGCAGTACTTC
TRBV12-3/TRBV12-4	TRBJ1-6	.	.	CASSSPGAPLHF	TGTGCCAGCAGTTCCCCAGGGGCTCCCCTCCACTTT
TRBV5-1	TRBJ1-3	.	.	CASSSHGGPSGNTIYF	TGCGCCAGCAGCAGCCATGGGGGACCCTCTGGAAACACCATATATTTT
TRBV29-1	TRBJ2-3	TRBD2	.	CSFRGGTDTQYF	TGCAGCTTCCGGGGGGGCACAGATACGCAGTATTTT
TRBV4-1	TRBJ1-3	.	.	CASSPDRAPGNTIYF	TGCGCCAGCAGCCCAGATCGGGCCCCCGGAAACACCATATATTTT
TRBV3-1	TRBJ2-7	TRBD2	.	CASSRRSGVGYEQYF	TGTGCCAGCAGCCGAAGGAGCGGGGTCGGGTACGAGCAGTACTTC
TRBV29-1	TRBJ1-4	TRBD1	.	CSASDRFSNEKLFF	TGCAGCGCTTCGGACAGGTTCTCTAATGAAAAACTGTTTTTT
TRBV29-1	TRBJ1-2	.	.	CSVDLTVNYGYTF	TGCAGCGTTGACCTGACGGTAAACTATGGCTACACCTTC
TRBV20-1	TRBJ1-5	.	.	CSARDPRTSNQPQHF	TGCAGTGCTAGAGACCCTCGGACAAGCAATCAGCCCCAGCATTTT
TRBV12-3/TRBV12-4	TRBJ1-3	TRBD1	.	CASSPPGQGSGNTIYF	TGTGCCAGCAGCCCGCCAGGACAGGGATCTGGAAACACCATATATTTT
TRBV20-1	TRBJ2-5	TRBD1	.	CSARVWDRAETQYF	TGCAGTGCTAGAGTTTGGGACAGGGCAGAGACCCAGTACTTC
TRBV23-1	TRBJ2-1	TRBD2	.	CAANGTSGGRVYNEQFF	TGCGCCGCCAATGGGACTAGCGGGGGGCGGGTCTACAATGAGCAGTTCTTC
TRBV6-1	TRBJ2-7	.	.	CASSAYRAIEQYF	TGTGCCAGCAGTGCTTACAGGGCGATCGAGCAGTACTTC
TRBV5-1	TRBJ1-1	.	.	CASSWGGQRDTEAFF	TGCGCCAGCAGCTGGGGAGGACAAAGGGACACTGAAGCTTTCTTT
TRBV23-1	TRBJ1-2	.	.	CASSQFRVSAGMDYGYTF	TGCGCCAGCAGTCAATTTAGGGTTTCCGCGGGCATGGACTATGGCTACACCTTC
TRBV30	TRBJ2-2	.	.	CAWSQGITGELFF	TGTGCCTGGAGTCAGGGTATAACCGGGGAGCTGTTTTTT
TRBV10-3	TRBJ1-1	TRBD1	.	CAIMGRGRTEAFF	TGTGCCATCATGGGCAGGGGGCGGACTGAAGCTTTCTTT
TRBV19	TRBJ2-5	.	.	CASSMGHQETQYF	TGTGCCAGTAGTATGGGACACCAAGAGACCCAGTACTTC
TRBV3-1	TRBJ1-2	.	.	CASSQDRVCTF	TGTGCCAGCAGCCAAGATCGGGTTTGTACCTTC
TRBV7-9	TRBJ2-7	.	.	CASSLGRTGHEQYF	TGTGCCAGCAGCTTGGGCCGTACGGGGCACGAGCAGTACTTC
TRBV7-8	TRBJ1-1	.	.	CASSLALMGVTEAFF	TGTGCCAGCAGCTTAGCGCTAATGGGGGTAACTGAAGCTTTCTTT
TRBV6-6	TRBJ2-7	.	.	CASSSPLDNEQYF	TGTGCCAGCAGTTCCCCGCTCGACAACGAGCAGTACTTC
TRBV9	TRBJ2-1	.	.	CASSLGWGAYNEQFF	TGTGCCAGCAGCCTAGGGTGGGGGGCCTACAATGAGCAGTTCTTC
TRBV24-1	TRBJ2-1	.	.	CATSDLLCLVYNEQFF	TGTGCCACCAGTGATTTGCTTTGTCTTGTCTACAATGAGCAGTTCTTC
TRBV30	TRBJ1-1	.	.	CAWSVTGIGTEAFF	TGTGCCTGGAGTGTAACAGGGATAGGCACTGAAGCTTTCTTT
TRBV12-5	TRBJ1-4	.	.	CASAGANEKLFF	TGTGCTAGTGCGGGGGCTAATGAAAAACTGTTTTTT
TRBV3-1	TRBJ1-1	.	.	CASSQDRGNTEAFF	TGTGCCAGCAGCCAAGACAGGGGGAACACTGAAGCTTTCTTT
TRBV3-1	TRBJ2-2	.	.	CASRGRLGTGELFF	TGTGCCAGTCGGGGGCGTTTAGGCACCGGGGAGCTGTTTTTT
TRBV2	TRBJ2-6	TRBD1	.	CASSGPAGTENSGANVLTF	TGTGCCAGCAGTGGGCCAGCCGGGACAGAAAACTCTGGGGCCAACGTCCTGACTTTC
TRBV20-1	TRBJ1-1	.	few	CSARQALNTEAFF	TGCAGTGCTAGACAGGCCCTGAACACTGAAGCTTTCTTT
TRBV3-1	TRBJ2-2	.	.	CASSQGGVGGELFF	TGTGCCAGCAGCCAAGGTGGGGTTGGCGGGGAGCTGTTTTTT
TRBV7-2	TRBJ1-4	.	once	CASSRGTAHEKLFF	TGTGCCAGCAGCCGCGGGACTGCTCATGAAAAACTGTTTTTT
TRBV4-1	TRBJ1-1	TRBD1	.	CASSPPGQGARTEAFF	TGCGCCAGCAGCCCGCCGGGACAGGGGGCAAGGACTGAAGCTTTCTTT
TRBV19	TRBJ1-2	.	.	CASRSRQGYTF	TGTGCCAGTAGGAGCCGGCAGGGCTACACCTTC
TRBV3-1	TRBJ2-5	.	.	CASSHLSGETQYF	TGTGCCAGCAGCCATTTGTCCGGTGAGACCCAGTACTTC
TRBV2	TRBJ1-5	.	few	CASSATNSNQPQHF	TGTGCCAGCAGTGCCACTAATAGCAATCAGCCCCAGCATTTT
TRBV6-1	TRBJ1-1	.	once	CASSDTTNTEAFF	TGTGCCAGCAGTGACACCACCAACACTGAAGCTTTCTTT
TRBV6-5	TRBJ1-6	.	once	CASSYNPYNSPLHF	TGTGCCAGCAGTTACAACCCCTATAATTCACCCCTCCACTTT
TRBV23-1	TRBJ2-7	.	.	CASKISTGFVYEQYF	TGCGCCAGCAAAATTTCGACAGGCTTCGTCTACGAGCAGTACTTC
TRBV15	TRBJ2-5	.	.	CATSRFLQETQYF	TGTGCCACCAGCAGATTCCTCCAAGAGACCCAGTACTTC
TRBV29-1	TRBJ2-3	TRBD2	.	CSVQPRGADTQYF	TGCAGCGTCCAACCCCGGGGGGCAGATACGCAGTATTTT
TRBV30	TRBJ1-3	.	.	CAWGASGNTIYF	TGTGCCTGGGGAGCCTCTGGAAACACCATATATTTT
TRBV7-9	TRBJ1-2	.	.	CASSLRGKGGNGYTF	TGTGCCAGCAGCTTAAGAGGGAAAGGGGGTAATGGCTACACCTTC
TRBV29-1	TRBJ1-5	.	.	CSVAVGDNQPQHF	TGCAGCGTTGCAGTAGGCGACAATCAGCCCCAGCATTTT
TRBV12-3/TRBV12-4	TRBJ2-6	.	.	CASSGQSGANVLTF	TGTGCCAGCAGCGGACAATCTGGGGCCAACGTCCTGACTTTC
TRBV19	TRBJ1-2	.	.	CASKTAGIFGGYTF	TGTGCCAGCAAGACAGCAGGGATTTTTGGGGGCTACACCTTC
TRBV7-9	TRBJ2-1	TRBD2	once	CASSHTNPSGGRYNEQFF	TGTGCCAGCAGCCATACCAACCCTAGCGGGGGGCGGTACAATGAGCAGTTCTTC
TRBV4-1	TRBJ2-3	.	.	CASSQDAGRDTQYF	TGCGCCAGCAGCCAAGACGCAGGGAGGGATACGCAGTATTTT
TRBV20-1	TRBJ2-5	.	.	CSARALGGETQYF	TGCAGTGCTAGAGCCCTCGGGGGAGAGACCCAGTACTTC
TRBV20-1	TRBJ2-1	.	.	CSASKGVLDNEQFF	TGCAGTGCTAGTAAAGGGGTTCTGGACAATGAGCAGTTCTTC